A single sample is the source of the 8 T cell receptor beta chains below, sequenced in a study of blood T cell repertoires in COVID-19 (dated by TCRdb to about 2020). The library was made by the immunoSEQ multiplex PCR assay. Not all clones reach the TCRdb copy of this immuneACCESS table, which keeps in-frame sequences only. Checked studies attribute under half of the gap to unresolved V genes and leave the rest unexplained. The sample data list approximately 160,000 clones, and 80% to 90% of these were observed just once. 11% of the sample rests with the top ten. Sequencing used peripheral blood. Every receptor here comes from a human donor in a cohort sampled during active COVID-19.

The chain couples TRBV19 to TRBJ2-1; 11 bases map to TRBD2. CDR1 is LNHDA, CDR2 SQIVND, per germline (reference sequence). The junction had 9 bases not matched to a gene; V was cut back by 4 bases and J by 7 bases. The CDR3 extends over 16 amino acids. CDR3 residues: CASSTLTSGGLNEQFF. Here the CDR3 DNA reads TGTGCCAGTAGTACGCTTACTAGCGGGGGCCTTAATGAGCAGTTCTTC. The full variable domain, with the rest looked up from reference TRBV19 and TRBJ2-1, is DGGITQSPKYLFRKEGQNVTLSCEQNLNHDAMYWYRQDPGQGLRLIYYSQIVNDFQKGDIAEGYSVSREKKESFPLTVTSAQKNPTAFYLCASSTLTSGGLNEQFFGPGTRLTVL.

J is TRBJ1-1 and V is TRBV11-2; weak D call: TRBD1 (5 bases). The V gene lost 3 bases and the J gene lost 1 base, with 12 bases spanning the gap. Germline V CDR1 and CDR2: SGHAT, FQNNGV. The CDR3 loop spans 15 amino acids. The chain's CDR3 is CASSFGGAGNTEAFF. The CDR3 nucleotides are TGTGCCAGCAGCTTCGGCGGGGCTGGGAACACTGAAGCTTTCTTT.

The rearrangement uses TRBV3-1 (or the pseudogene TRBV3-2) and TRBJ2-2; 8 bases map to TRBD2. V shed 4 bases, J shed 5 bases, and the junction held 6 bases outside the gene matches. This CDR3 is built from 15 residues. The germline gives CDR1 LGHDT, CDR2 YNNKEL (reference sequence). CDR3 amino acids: CASSLSGGATGELFF. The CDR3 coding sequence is TGTGCCAGCAGCCTCTCCGGGGGGGCGACCGGGGAGCTGTTTTTT.

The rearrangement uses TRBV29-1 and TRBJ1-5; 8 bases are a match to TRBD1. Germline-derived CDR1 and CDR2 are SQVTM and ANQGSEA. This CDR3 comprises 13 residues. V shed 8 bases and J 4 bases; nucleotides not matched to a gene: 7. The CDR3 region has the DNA TGCAGCTCCCAGACAGGGGTTAATCAGCCCCAGCATTTT. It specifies CSSQTGVNQPQHF.

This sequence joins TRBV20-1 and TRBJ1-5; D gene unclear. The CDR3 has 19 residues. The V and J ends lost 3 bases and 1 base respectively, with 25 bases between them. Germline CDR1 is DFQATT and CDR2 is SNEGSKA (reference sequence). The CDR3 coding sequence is TGCAGTGCTAGTGATATAGGGCCTCAAAGCCCGGGAAGCAATCAGCCCCAGCATTTT. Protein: CSASDIGPQSPGSNQPQHF.

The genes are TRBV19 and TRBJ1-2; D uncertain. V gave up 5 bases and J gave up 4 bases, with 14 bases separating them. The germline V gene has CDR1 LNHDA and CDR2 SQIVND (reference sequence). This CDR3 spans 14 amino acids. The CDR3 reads CASSPGEWVYGYTF. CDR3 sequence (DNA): TGTGCCAGTAGTCCCGGGGAATGGGTCTATGGCTACACCTTC.

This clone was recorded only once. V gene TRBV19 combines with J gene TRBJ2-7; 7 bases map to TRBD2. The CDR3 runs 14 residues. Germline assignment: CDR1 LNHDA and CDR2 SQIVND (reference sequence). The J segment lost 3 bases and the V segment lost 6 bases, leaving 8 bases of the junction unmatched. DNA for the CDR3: TGTGCCAGTAGGAGCCCCGGGGGGAGCTACGAGCAGTACTTC. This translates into CASRSPGGSYEQYF.

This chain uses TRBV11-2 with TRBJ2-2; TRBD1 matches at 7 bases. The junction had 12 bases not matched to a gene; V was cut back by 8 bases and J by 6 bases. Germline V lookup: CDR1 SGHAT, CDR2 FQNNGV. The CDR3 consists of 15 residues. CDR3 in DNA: TGTGCCAGCTCTGGGACAGCAGTACGGTCCGGGGAGCTGTTTTTT. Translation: CASSGTAVRSGELFF.